These 21 T cell receptor beta chains were all obtained from the same sample, sequenced in a study of early T cells in non-severe SARS-CoV-2 infection. MiXCR was run by TCRdb on the 5' RACE reads, yielding one entry per CDR3 protein. The data contain about 82,000 distinct CDR3 sequences, about 13% of them seen just once; the ten biggest clones take up roughly 5.5%. The sequenced sample consisted of whole blood. Source of these receptors: an adult who was a healthcare worker with PCR-confirmed SARS-CoV-2 infection or an uninfected control (not recorded which).

This clonotype turned up a few times. The chain employs TRBV28 and TRBJ2-3; TRBD2 matches at 9 bases. V shed 6 bases and J 6 bases; nucleotides not matched to a gene: 10. CDR1 and CDR2 (germline): MDHEN, SYDVKM. This CDR3 has 15 residues. The CDR3 region is CASRTGTSLQDTQYF. CDR3 coding DNA: TGTGCCAGCAGAACCGGGACTAGCCTCCAGGATACGCAGTATTTT.

The CDR3 protein is CASSLVGRGLADTQYF. The CDR3 DNA sequence: TGTGCCAGCAGCTTAGTCGGCAGGGGGCTGGCAGATACGCAGTATTTT. The genes are TRBV11-2 and TRBJ2-3, with 8 bases identical to TRBD1. Germline loops: CDR1 SGHAT, CDR2 FQNNGV. The V and J ends lost 1 base and 4 bases, in that order; junction bases with no gene match: 7. The CDR3 totals 16 residues.

This chain links TRBV29-1 with TRBJ1-2, with 9 nucleotides matching TRBD1. J lost 2 bases, V lost 6 bases, and 4 bases had no gene match. CDR3 length: 13 amino acids. Looked up from germline, CDR1 is SQVTM and CDR2 is ANQGSEA. CDR3 region: CSVTGQGNYGYTF. Written as DNA, the CDR3 is TGCAGCGTAACCGGACAGGGGAACTATGGCTACACCTTC. Full variable domain (outside the CDR3, taken from reference TRBV29-1 and TRBJ1-2): SAVISQKPSRDICQRGTSLTIQCQVDSQVTMMFWYRQQPGQSLTLIATANQGSEATYESGFVIDKFPISRPNLTFSTLTVSNMSPEDSSIYLCSVTGQGNYGYTFGSGTRLTVV.

V usage is TRBV18 and J usage is TRBJ2-2; 9 positions agree with TRBD1. Per the germline V gene, CDR1 is KGHSH and CDR2 is LQKENI. The CDR3 covers 16 residues. The ends lost 3 bases at V and 2 bases at J; junction bases unmatched: 4. The CDR3 loop is CASSPQGQGNTGELFF. CDR3 in DNA: TGTGCCAGCTCACCCCAGGGACAGGGTAACACCGGGGAGCTGTTTTTT.

The J gene is TRBJ2-7, the V gene TRBV29-1, with D unresolved. The CDR3 has 11 residues. Germline V CDR1 and CDR2: SQVTM, ANQGSEA. Trimming took off 7 bases at V and 1 base at J, with 8 bases between the two ends. The CDR3, as DNA: TGCAGCGCGACGGATTCCTACGAGCAGTACTTC. This encodes CSATDSYEQYF.

The sample holds a few counts of this clonotype. This rearrangement joins TRBV6-6 to TRBJ2-7; D gene uncertain. CDR3 length: 12 amino acids. Germline V gene sequence: CDR1 MNHNY, CDR2 SVGAGI (reference sequence). V was trimmed by 7 bases and J by 7 bases, leaving 14 bases between them. CDR3 loop: CASNDAPKEQYF. The CDR3 DNA follows: TGTGCCAGCAACGACGCGCCTAAGGAGCAGTACTTC.

Many counts were recorded for this clonotype. CDR3: CASSQATGGTEAFF. In nucleotides, the CDR3 is TGCGCCAGCAGCCAAGCCACAGGGGGCACTGAAGCTTTCTTT. This sequence joins TRBV4-1 and TRBJ1-1; 8 bases match TRBD1. Germline V lookup: CDR1 MGHRA, CDR2 YSYEKL. V trimming: 1 base; J trimming: 4 bases; junction bases outside the gene matches: 2. CDR3 length equals 14 residues.

The chain carries TRBV20-1 and TRBJ1-2, with D unresolved. V gave up 3 bases and J gave up 8 bases, with 25 bases separating them. Per the germline V gene, CDR1 is DFQATT and CDR2 is SNEGSKA (reference sequence). The CDR3 spans 16 residues. DNA of the CDR3: TGCAGTGCTAGGCCCCGGGATAGGACTTTTCGCGGAGGCTACACCTTC. It is translated as CSARPRDRTFRGGYTF.

This chain connects TRBV28 to TRBJ2-7; 8 bases line up with TRBD1. CDR3 length: 15 amino acids. Unmatched junction bases numbered 7, after V lost 6 bases and J lost 0 bases. The germline V gene encodes CDR1 MDHEN and CDR2 SYDVKM. CDR3 sequence (DNA): TGTGCCAGCAGCTTCGGGGACAGGAGCTCCTACGAGCAGTACTTC. Translation gives CASSFGDRSSYEQYF.

The table lists this clonotype with many counts. J is TRBJ2-3 and V is TRBV5-6; unclear D gene. Germline CDR1 and CDR2: SGHDT and YYEEEE. Trimming stripped 3 bases from V and 2 bases from J, with 4 bases between. This CDR3 is 12 amino acids long. CDR3 amino acids: CASSYNTDTQYF. In nucleotides, the CDR3 is TGTGCCAGCAGCTATAACACAGATACGCAGTATTTT. Based on the CDR3 plus reference TRBV5-6 and TRBJ2-3, the full variable domain is DAGVTQSPTHLIKTRGQQVTLRCSPKSGHDTVSWYQQALGQGPQFIFQYYEEEERQRGNFPDRFSGHQFPNYSSELNVNALLLGDSALYLCASSYNTDTQYFGPGTRLTVL.

This clonotype occurred many times. This chain connects TRBV2 to TRBJ2-4; no definite D call. This CDR3 region has 12 residues. V lost 8 bases and J 1 base, leaving 6 bases between the germline ends. In germline, CDR1 is SNHLY, CDR2 FYNNEI. CDR3 loop: CASLVAKNIQYF. The CDR3 DNA reads TGTGCCAGCCTTGTGGCCAAAAACATTCAGTACTTC.

This clonotype was recorded a few times. The chain couples TRBV9 to TRBJ2-3; a weak D match, TRBD2 (6 bases). The CDR3 runs 14 residues. Per the germline V gene, CDR1 is SGDLS and CDR2 is YYNGEE. Trimming took 1 base from V and 7 from J, leaving 13 bases between them. This CDR3 reads CASSVSGRNHTQYF. CDR3 DNA sequence: TGTGCCAGCAGCGTATCCGGGAGAAACCATACGCAGTATTTT.

A few counts support this clonotype. One end of the junction does not line up with germline, which may come from a read error. This chain joins TRBV7-8 and TRBJ2-7; D gene ambiguous. CDR1 and CDR2 from the germline V gene are SGHVS and FQNEAQ. CDR3 length: 11 residues. The CDR3 nucleotides read TGTGCCAGCAGCACTGGTCCCGAGCAGTGCTTC. This translates into CASSTGPEQCF.

The chain joins TRBV27 to TRBJ2-2; D gene uncertain. CDR1 is MNHEY and CDR2 is SMNVEV in the germline V gene (reference sequence). V shed 3 bases and J shed 4 bases, with 3 bases lying between them. This CDR3 region has 12 residues. This chain's CDR3 is CASSFRTGELFF. The CDR3, as DNA: TGTGCCAGCAGTTTTCGCACCGGGGAGCTGTTTTTT.

The V and J genes are TRBV9 and TRBJ1-4; TRBD1 agrees at 7 bases. The germline CDR1 and CDR2 sequences are SGDLS and YYNGEE. This CDR3 region has 15 residues. V lost 4 bases and J lost 8; bases outside the gene matches: 11. CDR3 sequence (DNA): TGTGCCAGCAGCCCCGCGACAGGGACGTGGGAAAAACTGTTTTTT. Translated: CASSPATGTWEKLFF.

The V gene is TRBV28, the J gene TRBJ2-2; no definite D call. The CDR3 spans 14 residues. Germline lookup yields CDR1 MDHEN and CDR2 SYDVKM. Trimming shortened V by 6 bases and J by 4 bases, and 12 bases separated the two germline ends. The CDR3 DNA sequence: TGTGCCAGCAGGCCGGCCCCCATCACCGGGGAGCTGTTTTTT. This gives the protein CASRPAPITGELFF.

This clonotype was found a few times. V and J are TRBV4-1 and TRBJ2-3; D is ambiguous. There are 17 residues in the CDR3. With 1 base removed from V and 0 bases from J, the gap between germline ends came to 14 bases. CDR1 is MGHRA and CDR2 is YSYEKL in the germline V gene. This chain's CDR3 is CASSQGSSITSTDTQYF. The CDR3 DNA follows: TGCGCCAGCAGCCAAGGCTCCAGTATAACTAGCACAGATACGCAGTATTTT.

This clonotype was counted at least ten times. A junction end diverges from the germline sequence, so it may reflect a read error. The rearrangement links TRBV7-7 to TRBJ2-1, with TRBD2 matching 11 bases. The CDR3 is made up of 15 amino acids. Germline CDR1 SSHAT, CDR2 FNYEAQ (reference sequence). CDR3 DNA: TGTGCTAGCAGTGAACTAGCGGGAGTTTACAATGAGCAGTTCTTC. This translates into CASSELAGVYNEQFF.

The chain links TRBV19 to TRBJ2-1; 9 bases are shared with TRBD1. The germline V gene encodes CDR1 LNHDA and CDR2 SQIVND (reference sequence). The CDR3 loop spans 14 amino acids. The J segment lost 7 bases and the V segment lost 5 bases, leaving 6 bases of the junction unmatched. The CDR3: CASSRTGGGNEQFF. CDR3 in DNA: TGTGCCAGTAGTCGTACAGGGGGCGGTAATGAGCAGTTCTTC.

This clonotype has at least ten counts. This chain links TRBV5-1 with TRBJ2-3, with TRBD2 as a possible D gene (5 bases). Trimming stripped 1 base from V and 2 bases from J, with 11 bases between. The CDR3 runs 15 residues. Germline values: CDR1 SGHRS, CDR2 YFSETQ. CDR3 loop: CASSLMSGFTDTQYF. CDR3 coding DNA: TGCGCCAGCAGCTTGATGAGCGGATTCACAGATACGCAGTATTTT.

The V and J genes are TRBV29-1 and TRBJ2-6; 9 nucleotides align to TRBD1. Germline V gene data show CDR1 as SQVTM and CDR2 as ANQGSEA. V dropped 5 bases and J dropped 0; count of bases not matched to a gene: 2. This CDR3 spans 15 amino acids. The CDR3 protein is CSVRDRDSGANVLTF. The CDR3 bases are TGCAGCGTTCGGGACAGGGACTCTGGGGCCAACGTCCTGACTTTC.